Here is one T cell receptor beta chain with its context. Its specific antigen is unknown. No base qualities exist here, and no much larger clone lies one base off it. The time point label corresponds to: cells obtained before transplantation from donor or recipient. CD3+CD4+ and CD3+CD8+ populations were FACS-sorted from unstimulated pre-transplant donor and recipient cells taken from spleen or lymph nodes. This specimen belongs to a study of graft-versus-host responses after intestinal transplantation (dated by TCRdb to the early 2020s). About the full investigation: The transplants that recipients received were multivisceral, liver-intestinal, or isolated intestinal. Anti-thymocyte globulin induction was given to all recipients, followed by maintenance tacrolimus and steroids for 2 to 4 years. Bulk TCR-beta CDR3 sequencing was used to track graft-versus-host and host-versus-graft alloreactive T cell clones in the graft, circulation and bone marrow after intestinal transplantation. Alloreactive clones were identified by sequencing pre-transplant mixed lymphocyte reaction products and comparing these products with unstimulated pre-transplant donor and recipient T cells. A cohort of around 25 intestinal transplant recipients, including one retransplant, was enrolled, and a few patients lacking pretransplant specimens were excluded. Donor T cell macrochimerism was defined as a peak of at least 4% donor T cells among recipient peripheral blood mononuclear cells. Samples from three later patients were sequenced in-house on an Illumina MiSeq with MiXCR processing rather than by the commercial service. Overall results and qualifications from the work: In the allografts of patients with donor T cell macrochimerism, GvH to HvG T cell clonal ratios were high. GvH clones turned up in recipient bone marrow, with some appearing earlier in ileal mucosa or blood, a pattern consistent with an intestinal mucosal origin. Peak levels of circulating GvH clones were associated with declines in HvG clones early after transplant. The relatively low number and heterogeneity of intestinal transplant patients limited the conclusions.

The CDR3, cysteine through phenylalanine, is 15 amino acids long. The CDR3 DNA has 45 bases and is translated from base 1. The germline V gene specifies SNHLY as CDR1 and FYNNEI as CDR2. At the junction V is shortened by 7 bases and J by 2 bases; bases outside the gene matches: 11. Library method: the immunoSEQ multiplex PCR assay. In most patients, genomic DNA was isolated using the Qiagen DNeasy Blood and Tissue Kit and sent frozen to Adaptive Biotechnologies for TCR sequencing. Adaptive Biotechnologies carried out high-throughput TCR-beta CDR3 sequencing of genomic DNA for most patients. The study's processing was this. TCR sequencing data for around 19 patients were retrieved from Adaptive's ImmunoSEQ software; a few other patients were processed with MiXCR and VDJtools. To correct CD4 versus CD8 sorting errors, any sequence found in both subsets at a frequency ratio below 5:1 was removed. Because the origin of CDR3 nucleotide sequences shared between donor and recipient could not be assigned, those sequences were removed. At least 2-fold expansion over unstimulated cells and a minimum CFSE-low frequency of 0.002% (template counts) or 0.001% (read counts) were required for clones to be classified as alloreactive. Clones detected in sequenced pre-transplant spleen, lymph node, or MLR CFSE-low populations of the donor or recipient were defined as mappable. Cumulative frequency of alloreactive clones was calculated as a percentage of all sequences weighted by copy number. The source is immuneACCESS, and TCRdb retained only in-frame sequences with V and J called. Part of the clones is not carried over; for the studies checked, unresolved V genes explain less than half of this, and the remainder is unexplained. The V and J calls and clone size come from that table; D and trimming were worked out from the DNA. The sample has some 82,000 clones on record, over 75% of them singletons. Of the sample, about 8% falls within the top ten clones.

The rearrangement combines TRBV2 with TRBJ2-7, with 7 bases in between that match TRBD1. The source material was unstimulated CD8+ T cells sorted from spleen or lymph node cells, sampled before transplant. This sequence was found in a human donor who was the organ donor for an intestinal transplant. The CDR3 loop reads CASTATDRNTYEQYF. Here is the DNA: TGTGCCAGCACTGCCACGGACAGGAATACCTACGAGCAGTACTTC.